This T cell receptor beta chain was captured by sequencing in a study of OX40 agonist ivuxolimab in advanced cancers. Across the whole study: Partial responses were achieved by three patients, of whom one had hepatocellular carcinoma and two had cutaneous melanoma.

Points on this clone: No antigen is known for it.

Systemic immunosuppression or autoimmune disease history was grounds to exclude patients. Overall study results and limits: At 0.1 to 3.0 mg/kg, CD4+ and CD8+ blood T cells expanded clonally by week 6.

The repertoire was sequenced with immunoSEQ multiplex PCR; TCRdb's copy has only in-frame clones and lacks some. Here the sample spans roughly 5,000 clones, roughly 90% being singletons. The CDR3 consists of 13 residues. Between the trimmed V and J ends, which lost 6 bases and 5 bases, there was a span of 14 bases. CDR1 and CDR2 from the germline V gene are LNHDA and SQIVND (reference sequence). The genes are TRBV19 and TRBJ2-7, with D maybe TRBD1 (5 bases). The sequenced sample was CD4+ or CD8+ T cells sorted from blood, obtained in a trial of the OX40 agonist ivuxolimab. The source of this sequence is an adult with an advanced solid tumor such as melanoma, head and neck, liver or kidney cancer. The CDR3 protein is CASSISSGNEQYF. Written as DNA, the CDR3 is TGTGCCAGTAGCATCTCCTCAGGGAACGAGCAGTACTTC.